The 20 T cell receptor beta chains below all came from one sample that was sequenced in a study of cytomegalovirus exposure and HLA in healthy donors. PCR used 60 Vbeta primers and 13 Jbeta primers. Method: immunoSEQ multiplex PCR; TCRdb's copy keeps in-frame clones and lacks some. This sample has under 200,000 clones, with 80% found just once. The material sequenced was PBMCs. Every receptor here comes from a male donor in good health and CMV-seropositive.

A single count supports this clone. CDR3 nucleotides: TGTGCCAGCTCCCGTCAGGGCCCCTACGAGCAGTACTTC. Protein: CASSRQGPYEQYF. The J gene is TRBJ2-7, the V gene TRBV6-1, with a possible D match to TRBD1 (5 bases). The CDR3 has 13 amino acids. The germline V gene encodes CDR1 MNHNS and CDR2 SASEGT. V lost 8 bases, J lost 2 bases, and 13 bases lay in between.

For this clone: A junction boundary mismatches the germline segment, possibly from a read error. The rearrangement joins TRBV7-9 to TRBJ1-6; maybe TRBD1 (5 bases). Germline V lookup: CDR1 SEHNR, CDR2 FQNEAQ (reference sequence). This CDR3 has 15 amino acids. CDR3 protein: CASSLARGGNSPLHF. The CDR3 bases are TGTGCCAGCAGCCTAGCCCGGGGGGGGAATTCACCCCTCCACTTT.

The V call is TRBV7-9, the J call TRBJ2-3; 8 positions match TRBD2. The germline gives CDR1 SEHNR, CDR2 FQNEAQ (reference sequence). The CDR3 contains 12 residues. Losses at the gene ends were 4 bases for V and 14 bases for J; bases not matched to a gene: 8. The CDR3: CASSSRLALGYF. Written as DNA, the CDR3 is TGTGCCAGCAGCTCCAGACTAGCGCTTGGGTATTTT. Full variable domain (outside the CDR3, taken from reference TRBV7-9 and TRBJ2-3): DTGVSQNPRHKITKRGQNVTFRCDPISEHNRLYWYRQTLGQGPEFLTYFQNEAQLEKSRLLSDRFSAERPKGSFSTLEIQRTEQGDSAMYLCASSSRLALGYFGPGTRLTVL.

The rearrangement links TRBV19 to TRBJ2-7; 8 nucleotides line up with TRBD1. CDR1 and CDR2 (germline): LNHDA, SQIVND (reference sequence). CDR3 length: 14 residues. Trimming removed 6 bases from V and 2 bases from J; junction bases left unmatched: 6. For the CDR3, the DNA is TGTGCCAGTAGCCTACAGGGGGGTACCTACGAGCAGTACTTC. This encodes CASSLQGGTYEQYF.

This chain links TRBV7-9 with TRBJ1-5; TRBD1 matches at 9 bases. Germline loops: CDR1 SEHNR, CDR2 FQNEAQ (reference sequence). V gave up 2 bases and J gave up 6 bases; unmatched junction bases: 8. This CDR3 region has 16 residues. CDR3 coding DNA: TGTGCCAGCAGCTTATACAGGGACAGGGAGCCTCAGCCCCAGCATTTT. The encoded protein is CASSLYRDREPQPQHF.

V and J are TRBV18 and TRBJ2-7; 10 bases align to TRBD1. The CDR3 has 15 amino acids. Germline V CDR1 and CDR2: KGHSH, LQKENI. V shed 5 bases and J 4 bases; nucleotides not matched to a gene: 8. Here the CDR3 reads CASSTQGTGAYEQYF. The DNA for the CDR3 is TGTGCCAGCTCAACTCAAGGGACAGGGGCGTACGAGCAGTACTTC.

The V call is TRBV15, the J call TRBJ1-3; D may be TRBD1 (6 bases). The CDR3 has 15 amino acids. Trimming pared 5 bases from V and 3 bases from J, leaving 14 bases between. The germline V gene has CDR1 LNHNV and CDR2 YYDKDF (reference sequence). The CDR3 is CATSLGGRRGNTIYF. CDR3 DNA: TGTGCCACCAGCTTAGGGGGAAGACGTGGAAACACCATATATTTT.

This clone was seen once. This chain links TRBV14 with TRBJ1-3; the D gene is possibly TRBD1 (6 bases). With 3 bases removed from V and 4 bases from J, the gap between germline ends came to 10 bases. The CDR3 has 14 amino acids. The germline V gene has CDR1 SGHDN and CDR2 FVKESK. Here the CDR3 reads CASSQRQVGNTIYF. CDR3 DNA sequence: TGTGCCAGCAGCCAGAGACAGGTCGGAAACACCATATATTTT.

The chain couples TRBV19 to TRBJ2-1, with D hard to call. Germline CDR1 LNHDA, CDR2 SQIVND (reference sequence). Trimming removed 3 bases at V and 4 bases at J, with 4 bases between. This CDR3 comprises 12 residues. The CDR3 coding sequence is TGTGCCAGTAGTATCTATTACAATGAGCAGTTCTTC. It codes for CASSIYYNEQFF.

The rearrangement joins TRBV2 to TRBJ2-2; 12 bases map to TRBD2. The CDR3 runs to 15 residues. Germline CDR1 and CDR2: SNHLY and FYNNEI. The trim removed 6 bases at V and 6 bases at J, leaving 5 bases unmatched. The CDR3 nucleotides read TGTGCCAGCAGCGGACTAGCGGGACGGGCCGGGGAGCTGTTTTTT. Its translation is CASSGLAGRAGELFF.

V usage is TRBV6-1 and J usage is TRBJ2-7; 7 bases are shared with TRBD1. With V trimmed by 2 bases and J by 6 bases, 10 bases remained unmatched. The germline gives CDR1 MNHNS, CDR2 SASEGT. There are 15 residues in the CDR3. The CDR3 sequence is CASSESTGLRSEQYF. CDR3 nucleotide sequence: TGTGCCAGCAGTGAATCGACAGGGCTCCGCTCCGAGCAGTACTTC.

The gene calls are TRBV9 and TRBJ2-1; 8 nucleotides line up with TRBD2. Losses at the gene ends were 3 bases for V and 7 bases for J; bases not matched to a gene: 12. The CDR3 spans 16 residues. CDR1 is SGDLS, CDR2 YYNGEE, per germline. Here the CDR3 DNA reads TGTGCCAGCAGCGCCTTAGGGGGGCGGGAGGTGAATGAGCAGTTCTTC. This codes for CASSALGGREVNEQFF.

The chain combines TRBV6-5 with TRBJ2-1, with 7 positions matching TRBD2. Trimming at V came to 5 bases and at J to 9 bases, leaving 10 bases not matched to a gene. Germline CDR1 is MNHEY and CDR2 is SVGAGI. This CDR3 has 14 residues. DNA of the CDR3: TGTGCCAGCAGTCGAAGACGGGAGGCAGGTGAGCAGTTCTTC. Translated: CASSRRREAGEQFF.

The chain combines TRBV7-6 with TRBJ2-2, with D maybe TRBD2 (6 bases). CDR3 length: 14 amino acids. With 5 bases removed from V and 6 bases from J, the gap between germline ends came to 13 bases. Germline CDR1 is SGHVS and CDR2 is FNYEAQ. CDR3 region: CASSRGGQAGELFF. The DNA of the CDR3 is TGTGCCAGCAGCAGAGGAGGGCAGGCCGGGGAGCTGTTTTTT.

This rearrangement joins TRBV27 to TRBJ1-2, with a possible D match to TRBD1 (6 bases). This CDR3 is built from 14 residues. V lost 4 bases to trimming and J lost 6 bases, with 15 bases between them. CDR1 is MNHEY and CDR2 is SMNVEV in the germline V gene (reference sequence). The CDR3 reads CASSSDRRLNGYTF. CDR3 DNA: TGTGCCAGCAGTTCCGACAGGCGACTTAATGGCTACACCTTC.

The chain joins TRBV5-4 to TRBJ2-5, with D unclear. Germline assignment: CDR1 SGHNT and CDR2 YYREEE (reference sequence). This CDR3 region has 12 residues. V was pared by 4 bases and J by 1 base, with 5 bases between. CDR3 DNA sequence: TGTGCCAGCAGCCCCCTCCAAGAGACCCAGTACTTC. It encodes CASSPLQETQYF.

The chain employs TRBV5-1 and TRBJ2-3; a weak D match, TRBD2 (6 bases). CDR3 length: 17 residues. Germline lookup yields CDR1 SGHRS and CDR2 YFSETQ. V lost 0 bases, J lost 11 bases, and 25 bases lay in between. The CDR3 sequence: CASSLGGGAGPAVEQYF. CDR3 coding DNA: TGCGCCAGCAGCTTGGGAGGAGGGGCAGGGCCGGCCGTAGAGCAGTATTTT. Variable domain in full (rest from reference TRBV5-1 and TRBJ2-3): KAGVTQTPRYLIKTRGQQVTLSCSPISGHRSVSWYQQTPGQGLQFLFEYFSETQRNKGNFPGRFSGRQFSNSRSEMNVSTLELGDSALYLCASSLGGGAGPAVEQYFGPGTRLTVL.

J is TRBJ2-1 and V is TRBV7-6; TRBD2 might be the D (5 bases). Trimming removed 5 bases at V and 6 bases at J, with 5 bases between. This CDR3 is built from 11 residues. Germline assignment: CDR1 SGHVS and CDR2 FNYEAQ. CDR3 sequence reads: CASSTSNEQFF. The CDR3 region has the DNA TGTGCCAGCAGCACTAGCAATGAGCAGTTCTTC.

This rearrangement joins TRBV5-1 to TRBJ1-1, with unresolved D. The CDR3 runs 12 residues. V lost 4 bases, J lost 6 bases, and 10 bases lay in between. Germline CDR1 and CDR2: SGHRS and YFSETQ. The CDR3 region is CASSRGDAEAFF. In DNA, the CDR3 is TGCGCCAGCAGCAGAGGTGACGCTGAAGCTTTCTTT.

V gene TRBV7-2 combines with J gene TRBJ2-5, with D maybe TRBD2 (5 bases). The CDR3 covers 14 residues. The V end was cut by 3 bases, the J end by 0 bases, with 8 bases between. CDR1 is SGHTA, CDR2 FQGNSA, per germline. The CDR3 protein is CASSFAGNQETQYF. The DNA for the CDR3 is TGTGCCAGCAGCTTCGCGGGTAACCAAGAGACCCAGTACTTC. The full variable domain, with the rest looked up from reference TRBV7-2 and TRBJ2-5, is GAGVSQSPSNKVTEKGKDVELRCDPISGHTALYWYRQSLGQGLEFLIYFQGNSAPDKSGLPSDRFSAERTGGSVSTLTIQRTQQEDSAVYLCASSFAGNQETQYFGPGTRLLVL.